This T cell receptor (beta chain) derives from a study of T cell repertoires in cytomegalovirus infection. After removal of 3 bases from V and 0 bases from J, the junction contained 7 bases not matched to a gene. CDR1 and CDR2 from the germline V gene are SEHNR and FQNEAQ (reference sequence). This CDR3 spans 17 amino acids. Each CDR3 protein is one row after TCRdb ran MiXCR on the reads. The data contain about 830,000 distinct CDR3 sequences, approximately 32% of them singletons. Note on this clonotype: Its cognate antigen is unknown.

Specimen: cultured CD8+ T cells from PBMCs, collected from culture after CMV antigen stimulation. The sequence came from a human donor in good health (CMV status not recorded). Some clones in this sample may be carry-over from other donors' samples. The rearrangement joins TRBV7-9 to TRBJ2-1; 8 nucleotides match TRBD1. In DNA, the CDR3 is TGTGCCAGCAGCTTTAGATTAGGACAGGGCTCCTACAATGAGCAGTTCTTC. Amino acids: CASSFRLGQGSYNEQFF.